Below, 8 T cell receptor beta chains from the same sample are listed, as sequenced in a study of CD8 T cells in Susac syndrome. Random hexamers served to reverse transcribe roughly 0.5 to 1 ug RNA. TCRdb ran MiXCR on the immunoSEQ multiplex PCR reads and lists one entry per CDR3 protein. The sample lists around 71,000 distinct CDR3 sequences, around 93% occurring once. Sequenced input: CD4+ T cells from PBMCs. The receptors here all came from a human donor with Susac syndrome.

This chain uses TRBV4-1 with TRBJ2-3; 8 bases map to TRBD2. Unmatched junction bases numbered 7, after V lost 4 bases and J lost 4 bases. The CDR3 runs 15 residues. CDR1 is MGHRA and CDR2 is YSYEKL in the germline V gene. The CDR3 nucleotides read TGCGCCAGCAGCCCACTCCCGGGGGGGGCAGATACGCAGTATTTT. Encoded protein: CASSPLPGGADTQYF.

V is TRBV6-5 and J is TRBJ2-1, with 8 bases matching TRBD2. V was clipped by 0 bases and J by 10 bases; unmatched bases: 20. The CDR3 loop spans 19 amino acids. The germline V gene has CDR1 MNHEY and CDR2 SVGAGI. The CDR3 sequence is CASSYSGVPAGGVAYEQFF. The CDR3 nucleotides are TGTGCCAGCAGTTACTCGGGTGTCCCGGCGGGAGGTGTGGCATACGAGCAGTTCTTC.

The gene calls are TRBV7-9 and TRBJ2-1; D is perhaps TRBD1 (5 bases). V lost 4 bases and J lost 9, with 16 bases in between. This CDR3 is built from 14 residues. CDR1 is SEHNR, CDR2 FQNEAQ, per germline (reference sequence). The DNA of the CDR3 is TGTGCCAGCAGCTCCCAAGGGGTGACAAGTGAGCAGTTCTTC. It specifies CASSSQGVTSEQFF.

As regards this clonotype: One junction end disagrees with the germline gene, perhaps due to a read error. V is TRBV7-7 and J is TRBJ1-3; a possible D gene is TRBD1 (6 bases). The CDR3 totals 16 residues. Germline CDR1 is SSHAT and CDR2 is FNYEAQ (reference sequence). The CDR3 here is CASSLGTGNSGNTIYF. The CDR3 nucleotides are TGTGCTAGCAGCTTAGGAACAGGGAACTCTGGAAACACCATATATTTT. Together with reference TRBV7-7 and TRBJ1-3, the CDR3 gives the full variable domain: GAGVSQSPRYKVTKRGQDVTLRCDPISSHATLYWYQQALGQGPEFLTYFNYEAQPDKSGLPSDRFSAERPEGSISTLTIQRTEQRDSAMYRCASSLGTGNSGNTIYFGEGSWLTVV.

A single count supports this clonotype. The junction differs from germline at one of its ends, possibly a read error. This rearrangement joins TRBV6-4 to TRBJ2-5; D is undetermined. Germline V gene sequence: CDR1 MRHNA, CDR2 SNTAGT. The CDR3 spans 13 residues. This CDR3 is CVSSVGPMETQYF. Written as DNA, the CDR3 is TGTGTCAGCAGTGTAGGGCCGATGGAGACCCAGTACTTC.

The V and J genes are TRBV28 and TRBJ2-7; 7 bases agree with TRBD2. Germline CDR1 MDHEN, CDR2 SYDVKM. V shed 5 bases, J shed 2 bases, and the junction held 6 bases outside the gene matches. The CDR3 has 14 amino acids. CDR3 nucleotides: TGTGCCAGCAGTAAGGGAGGGTTCCCCTACGAGCAGTACTTC. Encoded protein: CASSKGGFPYEQYF.

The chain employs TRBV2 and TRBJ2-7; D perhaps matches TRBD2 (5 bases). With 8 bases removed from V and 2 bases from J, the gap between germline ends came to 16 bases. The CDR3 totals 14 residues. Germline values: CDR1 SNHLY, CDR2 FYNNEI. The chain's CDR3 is CASVLERGTYEQYF. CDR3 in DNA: TGTGCCAGCGTCTTAGAACGGGGAACCTACGAGCAGTACTTC. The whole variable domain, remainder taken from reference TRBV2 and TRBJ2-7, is EPEVTQTPSHQVTQMGQEVILRCVPISNHLYFYWYRQILGQKVEFLVSFYNNEISEKSEIFDDQFSVERPDGSNFTLKIRSTKLEDSAMYFCASVLERGTYEQYFGPGTRLTVT.

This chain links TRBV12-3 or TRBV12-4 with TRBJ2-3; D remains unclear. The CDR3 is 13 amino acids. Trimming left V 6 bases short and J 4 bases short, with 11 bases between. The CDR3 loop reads CASRIQASDTQYF. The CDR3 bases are TGTGCCAGCAGGATTCAGGCATCAGATACGCAGTATTTT.